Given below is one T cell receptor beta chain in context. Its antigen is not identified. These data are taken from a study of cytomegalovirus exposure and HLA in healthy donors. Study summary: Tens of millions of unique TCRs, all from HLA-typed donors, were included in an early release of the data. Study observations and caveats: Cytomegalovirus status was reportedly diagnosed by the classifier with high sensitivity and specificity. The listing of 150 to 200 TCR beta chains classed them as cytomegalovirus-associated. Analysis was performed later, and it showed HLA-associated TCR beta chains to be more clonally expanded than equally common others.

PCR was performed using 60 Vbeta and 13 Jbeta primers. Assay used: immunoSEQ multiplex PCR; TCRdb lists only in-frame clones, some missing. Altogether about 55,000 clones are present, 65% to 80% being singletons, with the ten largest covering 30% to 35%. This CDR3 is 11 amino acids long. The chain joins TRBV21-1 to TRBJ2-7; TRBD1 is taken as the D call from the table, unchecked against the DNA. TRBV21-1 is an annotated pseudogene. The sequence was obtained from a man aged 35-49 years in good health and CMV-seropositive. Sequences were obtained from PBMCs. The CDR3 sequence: CARPTNYEQYF. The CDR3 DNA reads TGTGCCAGACCCACAAACTACGAGCAGTACTTC.